This T cell receptor beta chain was found in a study of radiation and T cells in renal cell carcinoma. As for the study in general: Nephrectomy followed 15 Gy stereotactic body radiation by 4 weeks. Study findings and constraints: Without pretreatment biopsies, baseline tumor clonotype presence was undetermined.

Concerning this clone: Antigen unknown.

The time point was: baseline pretreatment blood. Stated treatment: 15 Gy SBRT to primary tumor, nephrectomy 4 weeks later. The method was immunoSEQ multiplex PCR; TCRdb's version includes in-frame clones alone and lacks a portion of them. The table shows about 130,000 clones, with roughly 85% occurring only once. The receptor was isolated from a woman between 55 and 75 years old with renal cell carcinoma. The starting material was blood, obtained from a patient whose treatment included radiotherapy and nephrectomy.

The CDR3 sequence is CATSSGTISSAFF. CDR3 in DNA: TGTGCCACCAGCTCGGGGACAATTTCGTCGGCTTTCTTT. The chain couples TRBV15 to TRBJ1-1; TRBD1 might be the D (6 bases). CDR1 LNHNV and CDR2 YYDKDF come from the germline V gene (reference sequence). Trimming left V 5 bases short and J 11 bases short, with 18 bases between. The CDR3 sequence is 13 residues long. Complete variable domain (other parts from reference TRBV15 and TRBJ1-1): DAMVIQNPRYQVTQFGKPVTLSCSQTLNHNVMYWYQQKSSQAPKLLFHYYDKDFNNEADTPDNFQSRRPNTSFCFLDIRSPGLGDTAMYLCATSSGTISSAFFGQGTRLTVV.